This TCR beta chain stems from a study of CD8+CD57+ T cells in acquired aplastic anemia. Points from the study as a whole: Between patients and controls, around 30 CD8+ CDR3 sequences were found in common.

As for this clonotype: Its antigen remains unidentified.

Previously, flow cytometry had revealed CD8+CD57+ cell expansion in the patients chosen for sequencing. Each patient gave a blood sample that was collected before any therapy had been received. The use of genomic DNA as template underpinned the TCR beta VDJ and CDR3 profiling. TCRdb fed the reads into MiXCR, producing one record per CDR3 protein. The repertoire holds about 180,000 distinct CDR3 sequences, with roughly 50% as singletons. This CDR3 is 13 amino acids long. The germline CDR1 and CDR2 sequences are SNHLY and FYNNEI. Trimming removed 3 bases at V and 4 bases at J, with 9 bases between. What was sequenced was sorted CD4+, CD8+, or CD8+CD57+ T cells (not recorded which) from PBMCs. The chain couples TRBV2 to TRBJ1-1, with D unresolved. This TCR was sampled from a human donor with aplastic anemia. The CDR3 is CASSDGQTTEAFF. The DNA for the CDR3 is TGTGCCAGCAGTGATGGGCAGACCACTGAAGCTTTCTTT.